This T cell receptor (beta chain) was identified during a study of T cell responses to AZD1222 COVID-19 vaccine. Worth noting for this clone: Its antigen is still unknown.

Here immunoSEQ multiplex PCR was the method, and the copy in TCRdb shows in-frame clones only, minus some. The sample lists approximately 150,000 clones; 92% were seen once. Study findings and constraints: Reports say nearly half of spike-specific TCRs go after unmutated variant regions. There were repertoire samples only from the period after the peak T cell response. Spike-specific TCR breadth and depth grew following two AZD1222 doses. There were mostly white British donors and more females than males, and clonal diversity was possibly underestimated.

This receptor was obtained from an adult in good health. Sequences were derived from peripheral blood, sampled on day 0 of MenACWY control vaccination.

The chain's CDR3 is CASSLAQGARGNQPQHF. CDR3 in DNA: TGTGCCAGCAGCTTAGCGCAAGGGGCGCGAGGCAATCAGCCCCAGCATTTT. This chain joins TRBV7-6 and TRBJ1-5; tentative D call: TRBD1 (5 bases). There are 17 residues in the CDR3. The V gene's germline CDR1 is SGHVS and CDR2 FNYEAQ. Trimming pared 0 bases from V and 2 bases from J, leaving 14 bases between.